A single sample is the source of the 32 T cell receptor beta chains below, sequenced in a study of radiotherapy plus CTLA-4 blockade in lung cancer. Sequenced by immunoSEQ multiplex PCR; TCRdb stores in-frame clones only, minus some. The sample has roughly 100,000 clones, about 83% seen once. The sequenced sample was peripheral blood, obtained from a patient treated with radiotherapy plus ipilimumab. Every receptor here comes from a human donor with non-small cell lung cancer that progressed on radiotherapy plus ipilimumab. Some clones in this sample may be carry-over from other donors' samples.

The CDR3: CASSSGTGLGIQYF. The CDR3 DNA sequence: TGTGCCAGCAGCTCGGGGACAGGGCTTGGCATTCAGTACTTC. The V gene is TRBV13, the J gene TRBJ2-4, with 9 bases aligning to TRBD1. Germline V gives CDR1 PRHDT, CDR2 FYEKMQ (reference sequence). CDR3 length: 14 residues. The V segment lost 4 bases and the J segment 9 bases; nucleotides outside the gene matches: 7.

The CDR3 here is CASSQGTSYNEQFF. CDR3 in DNA: TGCGCCAGCAGCCAAGGAACTTCCTACAATGAGCAGTTCTTC. The rearrangement uses TRBV4-3 and TRBJ2-1, with D unclear. CDR3 length: 14 amino acids. Trimming left V 1 base short and J 1 base short, with 5 bases between. Germline V gives CDR1 LGHNA, CDR2 YSLEER.

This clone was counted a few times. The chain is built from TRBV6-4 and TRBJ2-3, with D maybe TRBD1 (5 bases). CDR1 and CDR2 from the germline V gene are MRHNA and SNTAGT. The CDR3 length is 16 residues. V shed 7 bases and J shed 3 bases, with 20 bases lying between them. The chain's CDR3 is CASKGLFQGNTDTQYF. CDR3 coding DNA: TGTGCCAGCAAAGGGCTGTTTCAGGGTAATACAGATACGCAGTATTTT.

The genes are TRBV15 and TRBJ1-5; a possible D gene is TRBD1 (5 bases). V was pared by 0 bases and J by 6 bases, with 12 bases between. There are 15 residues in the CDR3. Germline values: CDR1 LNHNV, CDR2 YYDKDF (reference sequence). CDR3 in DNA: TGTGCCACCAGCAGAGATATGGGGGTAGGTCAGCCCCAGCATTTT. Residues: CATSRDMGVGQPQHF.

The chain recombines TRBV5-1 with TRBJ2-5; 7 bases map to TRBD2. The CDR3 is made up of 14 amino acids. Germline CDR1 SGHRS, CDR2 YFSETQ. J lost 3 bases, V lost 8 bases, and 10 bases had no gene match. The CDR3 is CASRTSEFKETQYF. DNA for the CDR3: TGCGCCAGTCGAACTAGCGAGTTTAAAGAGACCCAGTACTTC.

CDR3 nucleotide sequence: TGTGCCAGCAGCTTAGCGCGAGGCACAGATACGCAGTATTTT. Translated, it gives CASSLARGTDTQYF. This chain connects TRBV7-9 to TRBJ2-3; D is unclear. This CDR3 is built from 14 residues. The germline V gene encodes CDR1 SEHNR and CDR2 FQNEAQ (reference sequence). The V and J ends lost 0 bases and 1 base respectively, with 5 bases between them. Together with reference TRBV7-9 and TRBJ2-3, the CDR3 gives the full variable domain: DTGVSQNPRHKITKRGQNVTFRCDPISEHNRLYWYRQTLGQGPEFLTYFQNEAQLEKSRLLSDRFSAERPKGSFSTLEIQRTEQGDSAMYLCASSLARGTDTQYFGPGTRLTVL.

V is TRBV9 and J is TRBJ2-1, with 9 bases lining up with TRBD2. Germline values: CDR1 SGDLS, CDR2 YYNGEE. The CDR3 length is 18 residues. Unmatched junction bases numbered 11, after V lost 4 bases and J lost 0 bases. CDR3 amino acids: CASSLRGSGGSSYNEQFF. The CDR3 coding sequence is TGTGCCAGCAGCCTCAGGGGTAGCGGGGGAAGCTCCTACAATGAGCAGTTCTTC.

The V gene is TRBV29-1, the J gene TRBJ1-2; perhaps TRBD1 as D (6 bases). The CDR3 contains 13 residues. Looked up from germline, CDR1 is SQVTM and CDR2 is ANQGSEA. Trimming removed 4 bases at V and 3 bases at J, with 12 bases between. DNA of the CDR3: TGCAGCGTTGGGGTGGGACATTACTATGGCTACACCTTC. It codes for CSVGVGHYYGYTF.

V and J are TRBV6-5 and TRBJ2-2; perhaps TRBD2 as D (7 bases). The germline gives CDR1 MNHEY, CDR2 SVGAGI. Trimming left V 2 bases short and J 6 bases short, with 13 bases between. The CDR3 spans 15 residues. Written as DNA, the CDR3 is TGTGCCAGCAGTTACAGGGGGAGGGGGTCCGGGGAGCTGTTTTTT. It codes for CASSYRGRGSGELFF.

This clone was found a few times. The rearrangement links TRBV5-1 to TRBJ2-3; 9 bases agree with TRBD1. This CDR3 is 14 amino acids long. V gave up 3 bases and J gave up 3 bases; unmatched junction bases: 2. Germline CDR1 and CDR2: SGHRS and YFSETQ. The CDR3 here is CASSYGQGTDTQYF. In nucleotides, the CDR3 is TGCGCCAGCAGCTACGGACAGGGGACAGATACGCAGTATTTT.

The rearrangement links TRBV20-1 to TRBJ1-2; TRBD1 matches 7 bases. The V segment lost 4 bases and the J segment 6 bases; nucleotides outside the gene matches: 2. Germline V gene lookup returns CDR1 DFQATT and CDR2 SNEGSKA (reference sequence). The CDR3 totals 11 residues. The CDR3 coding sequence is TGCAGTGCTATTGGACAGGATGGCTACACCTTC. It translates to CSAIGQDGYTF.

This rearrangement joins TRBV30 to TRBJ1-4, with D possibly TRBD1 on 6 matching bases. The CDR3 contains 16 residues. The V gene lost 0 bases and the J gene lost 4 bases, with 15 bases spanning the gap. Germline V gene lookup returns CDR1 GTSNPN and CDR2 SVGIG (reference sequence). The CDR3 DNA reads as TGTGCCTGGAGTGTAATAGGGGGGGCCATTAATGAAAAACTGTTTTTT. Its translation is CAWSVIGGAINEKLFF.

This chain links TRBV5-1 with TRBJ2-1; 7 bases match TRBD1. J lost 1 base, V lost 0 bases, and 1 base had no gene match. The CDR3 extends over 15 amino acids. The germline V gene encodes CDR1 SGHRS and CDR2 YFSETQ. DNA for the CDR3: TGCGCCAGCAGCTTGGAGGGGGCTTCCTACAATGAGCAGTTCTTC. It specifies CASSLEGASYNEQFF.

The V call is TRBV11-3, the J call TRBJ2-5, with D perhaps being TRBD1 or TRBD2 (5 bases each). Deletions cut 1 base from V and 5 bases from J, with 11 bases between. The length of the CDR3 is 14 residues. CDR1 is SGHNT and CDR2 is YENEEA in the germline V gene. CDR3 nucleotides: TGTGCCAGCAGCTTAGGAGGGGCAGGCGAGACCCAGTACTTC. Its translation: CASSLGGAGETQYF.

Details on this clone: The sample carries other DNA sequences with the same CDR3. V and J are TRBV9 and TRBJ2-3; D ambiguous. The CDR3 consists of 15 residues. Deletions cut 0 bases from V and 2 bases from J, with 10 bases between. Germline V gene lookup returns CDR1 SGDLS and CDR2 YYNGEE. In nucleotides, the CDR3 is TGTGCCAGCAGCGTAGGCGGCACGAACACAGATACGCAGTATTTT. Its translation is CASSVGGTNTDTQYF.

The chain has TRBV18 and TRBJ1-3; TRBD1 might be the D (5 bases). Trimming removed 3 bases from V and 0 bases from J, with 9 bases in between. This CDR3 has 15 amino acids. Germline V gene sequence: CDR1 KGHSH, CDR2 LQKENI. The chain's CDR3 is CASSPGGNSGNTIYF. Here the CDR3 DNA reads TGTGCCAGCTCACCGGGGGGGAACTCTGGAAACACCATATATTTT.

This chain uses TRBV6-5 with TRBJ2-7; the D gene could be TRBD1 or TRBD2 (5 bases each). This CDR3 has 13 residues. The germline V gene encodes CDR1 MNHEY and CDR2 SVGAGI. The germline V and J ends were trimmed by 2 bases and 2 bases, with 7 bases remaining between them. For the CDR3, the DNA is TGTGCCAGCAGTTACCAGGGACCCTACGAGCAGTACTTC. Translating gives CASSYQGPYEQYF.

The CDR3 DNA follows: TGTGCCAGCAGCTTATCTCGGTCTGATGGCTACACCTTC. Its translation: CASSLSRSDGYTF. This chain connects TRBV7-3 to TRBJ1-2; D unresolved. CDR1 and CDR2 (germline): SGHTA, FQGTGA. There are 13 residues in the CDR3. Trimming pared 2 bases from V and 6 bases from J, leaving 10 bases between.

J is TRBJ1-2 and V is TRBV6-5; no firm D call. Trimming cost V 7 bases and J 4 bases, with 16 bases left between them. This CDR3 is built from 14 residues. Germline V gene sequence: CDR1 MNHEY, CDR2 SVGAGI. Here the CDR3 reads CASTRTGGFYGYTF. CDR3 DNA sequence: TGTGCCAGCACCCGGACGGGAGGGTTCTATGGCTACACCTTC.

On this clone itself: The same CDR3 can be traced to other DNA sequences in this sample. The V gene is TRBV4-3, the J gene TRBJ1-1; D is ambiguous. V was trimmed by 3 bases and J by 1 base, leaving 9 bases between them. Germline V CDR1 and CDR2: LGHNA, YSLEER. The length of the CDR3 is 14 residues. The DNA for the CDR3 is TGCGCCAGCAGCCAGGAGAGCCCGAACACTGAAGCTTTCTTT. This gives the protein CASSQESPNTEAFF.

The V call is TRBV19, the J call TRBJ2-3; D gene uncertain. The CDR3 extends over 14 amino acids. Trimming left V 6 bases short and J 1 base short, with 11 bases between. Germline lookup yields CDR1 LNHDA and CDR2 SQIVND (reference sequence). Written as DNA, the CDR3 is TGTGCCAGTAGATACAGAGAGGGCACAGATACGCAGTATTTT. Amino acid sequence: CASRYREGTDTQYF.

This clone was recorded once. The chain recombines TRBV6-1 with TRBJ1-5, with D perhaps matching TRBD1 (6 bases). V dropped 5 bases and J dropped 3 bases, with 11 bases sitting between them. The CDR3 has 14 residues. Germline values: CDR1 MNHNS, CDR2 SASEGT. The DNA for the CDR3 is TGTGCCAGCAGTTCCCGGACAGACAATCAGCCCCAGCATTTT. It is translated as CASSSRTDNQPQHF.

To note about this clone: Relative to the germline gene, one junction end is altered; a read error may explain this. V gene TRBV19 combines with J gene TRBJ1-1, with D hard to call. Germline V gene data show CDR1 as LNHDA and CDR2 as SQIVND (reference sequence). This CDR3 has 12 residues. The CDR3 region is CANSIGVAEAFF. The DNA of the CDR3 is TGTGCCAATAGTATCGGGGTGGCTGAAGCTTTCTTT.

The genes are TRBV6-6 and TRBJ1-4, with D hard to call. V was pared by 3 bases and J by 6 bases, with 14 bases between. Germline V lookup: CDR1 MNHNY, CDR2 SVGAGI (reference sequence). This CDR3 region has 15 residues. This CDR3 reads CASSYGGMRHEKLFF. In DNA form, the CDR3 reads TGTGCCAGCAGTTATGGAGGGATGCGGCATGAAAAACTGTTTTTT.

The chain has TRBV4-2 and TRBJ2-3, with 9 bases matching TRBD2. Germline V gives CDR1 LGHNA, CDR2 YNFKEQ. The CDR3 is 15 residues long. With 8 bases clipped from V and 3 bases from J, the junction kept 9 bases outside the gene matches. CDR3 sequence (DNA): TGTGCCAGCGGTCAGACGGGACTAGCTACAGATACGCAGTATTTT. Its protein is CASGQTGLATDTQYF.

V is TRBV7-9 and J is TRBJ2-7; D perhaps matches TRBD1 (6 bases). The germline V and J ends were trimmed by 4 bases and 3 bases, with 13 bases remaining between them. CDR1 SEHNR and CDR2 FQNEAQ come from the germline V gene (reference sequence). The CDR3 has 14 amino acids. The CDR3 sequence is CASSSHRALYEQYF. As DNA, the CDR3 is TGTGCCAGCAGCTCCCACAGGGCTCTCTACGAGCAGTACTTC.

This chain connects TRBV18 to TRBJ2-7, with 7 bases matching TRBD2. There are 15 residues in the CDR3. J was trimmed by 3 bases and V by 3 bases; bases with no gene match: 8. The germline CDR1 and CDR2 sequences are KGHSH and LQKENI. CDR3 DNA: TGTGCCAGCTCACCTTCGAGCGGGGCTGACTACGAGCAGTACTTC. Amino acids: CASSPSSGADYEQYF.

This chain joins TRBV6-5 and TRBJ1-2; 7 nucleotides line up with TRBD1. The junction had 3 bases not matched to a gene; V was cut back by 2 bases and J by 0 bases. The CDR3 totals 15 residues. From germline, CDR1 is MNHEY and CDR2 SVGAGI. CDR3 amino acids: CASSYGDRTNYGYTF. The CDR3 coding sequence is TGTGCCAGCAGTTACGGGGACAGAACTAACTATGGCTACACCTTC.

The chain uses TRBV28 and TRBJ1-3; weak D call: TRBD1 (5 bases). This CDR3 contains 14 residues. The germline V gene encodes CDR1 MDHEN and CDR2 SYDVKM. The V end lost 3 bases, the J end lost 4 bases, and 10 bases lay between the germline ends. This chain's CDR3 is CASSFRGVGNTIYF. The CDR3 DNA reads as TGTGCCAGCAGTTTTCGGGGGGTAGGAAACACCATATATTTT.

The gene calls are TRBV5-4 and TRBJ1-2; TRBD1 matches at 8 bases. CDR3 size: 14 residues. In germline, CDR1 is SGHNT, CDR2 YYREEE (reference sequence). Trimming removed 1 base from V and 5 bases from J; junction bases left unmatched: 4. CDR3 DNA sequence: TGTGCCAGCAGCTTGAGGGACAGGAGGTATGGCTACACCTTC. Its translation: CASSLRDRRYGYTF.

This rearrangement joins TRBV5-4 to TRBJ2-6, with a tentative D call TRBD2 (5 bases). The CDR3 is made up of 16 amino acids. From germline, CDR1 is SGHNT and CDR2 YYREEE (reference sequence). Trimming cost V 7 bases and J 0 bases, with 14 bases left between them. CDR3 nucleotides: TGTGCCAGCTGCCAAGAAGCGGCCTCTGGGGCCAACGTCCTGACTTTC. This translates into CASCQEAASGANVLTF.

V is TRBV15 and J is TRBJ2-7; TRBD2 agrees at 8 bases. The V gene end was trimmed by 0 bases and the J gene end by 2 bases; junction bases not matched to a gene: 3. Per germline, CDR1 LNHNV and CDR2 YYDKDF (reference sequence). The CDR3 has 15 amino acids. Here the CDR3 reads CATSRERGETYEQYF. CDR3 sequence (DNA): TGTGCCACCAGCAGAGAGCGGGGGGAGACCTACGAGCAGTACTTC. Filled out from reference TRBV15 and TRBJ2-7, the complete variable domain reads DAMVIQNPRYQVTQFGKPVTLSCSQTLNHNVMYWYQQKSSQAPKLLFHYYDKDFNNEADTPDNFQSRRPNTSFCFLDIRSPGLGDTAMYLCATSRERGETYEQYFGPGTRLTVT.